Listed below are T cell receptor beta chains from one sample, sequenced in a study of identical twins. TCRdb independently ran MiXCR on the 5' RACE reads; one entry per CDR3 protein. The data hold 400,000 to 550,000 distinct CDR3 sequences, with more than 13% observed a single time. Another study also made use of these data, one on yellow fever vaccine responses in identical twins.

The sample comprised CD4+ T cells sorted from blood. The source of these receptors is a woman under 30 in good health. The CDR3 runs from the conserved cysteine through the conserved F or W. A D gene is named only where the DNA matches it firmly. The size entry is marked missing in some rows and otherwise reads once, few, many or a size class.

clone_size: -
d_call: -
v_call: TRBV24-1
j_call: TRBJ2-1
cdr3_nt: TGTGCCACCAGTGGAAGGGATAATGAGCAGTTCTTC
cdr3_aa: CATSGRDNEQFF

clone_size: once
d_call: -
v_call: TRBV11-3
j_call: TRBJ2-3
cdr3_nt: TGTGCCAGCAGCACTTCAGGGCCAGATACGCAGTATTTT
cdr3_aa: CASSTSGPDTQYF

clone_size: -
d_call: -
v_call: TRBV2
j_call: TRBJ2-1
cdr3_nt: TGTGCCACCACCCCGTTCGGGGAGAACGATGAGCAGTTCTTC
cdr3_aa: CATTPFGENDEQFF

clone_size: few
d_call: TRBD2
v_call: TRBV12-3/TRBV12-4
j_call: TRBJ2-5
cdr3_nt: TGTGCCAGCAGTGACTTCCTAGCGGGAGGGCCGGAGACCCAGTACTTC
cdr3_aa: CASSDFLAGGPETQYF

clone_size: -
d_call: -
v_call: TRBV12-3/TRBV12-4
j_call: TRBJ2-3
cdr3_nt: TGTGCCAGCAGCCCTACGGGGGTCAGCACAGATACGCAGTATTTT
cdr3_aa: CASSPTGVSTDTQYF

clone_size: few
d_call: TRBD1
v_call: TRBV11-1
j_call: TRBJ2-7
cdr3_nt: TGTGCCAGCAGCAAAACAGGGGTTTGGTACGAGCAGTACTTC
cdr3_aa: CASSKTGVWYEQYF

clone_size: many
d_call: -
v_call: TRBV12-3/TRBV12-4
j_call: TRBJ2-1
cdr3_nt: TGTGCCAGCAGTCCCGAAGGATACAATGAGCAGTTCTTC
cdr3_aa: CASSPEGYNEQFF

clone_size: -
d_call: -
v_call: TRBV20-1
j_call: TRBJ2-1
cdr3_nt: TGCAGTGCTAGTTTGCTAGTAGGGGATGAGCAGTTCTTC
cdr3_aa: CSASLLVGDEQFF

clone_size: -
d_call: TRBD1
v_call: TRBV7-3
j_call: TRBJ2-5
cdr3_nt: TGTGCCAGCAGCGCATCCGGGACAGGGGGAGAGACCCAGTACTTC
cdr3_aa: CASSASGTGGETQYF

clone_size: few
d_call: TRBD2
v_call: TRBV20-1
j_call: TRBJ2-1
cdr3_nt: TGCAGTGCTAGAGATACGGGGGGTGGGTACAATGAGCAGTTCTTC
cdr3_aa: CSARDTGGGYNEQFF

clone_size: many
d_call: TRBD2
v_call: TRBV10-2
j_call: TRBJ2-5
cdr3_nt: TGCGCCAGCAGTGTTAACGGGAGGACCCCCAAACGAGAGACCCAGTACTTC
cdr3_aa: CASSVNGRTPKRETQYF